The present TCR beta chain was sequenced within a study of OX40 agonist ivuxolimab in advanced cancers. Study-wide points: Mean expanded clone counts were higher in CD8+ than CD4+ T cells. It was not determined which antigens were specifically recognized by the peripheral T cells that had undergone clonal expansion. Partly responding patients at 0.1-3.0 mg/kg showed some of the smallest clonal expansion.

The CDR3 loop spans 18 amino acids. Germline values: CDR1 SGDLS, CDR2 YYNGEE. The trim removed 0 bases at V and 0 bases at J, leaving 5 bases unmatched. As for this clone: Its antigen remains unknown.

The method was immunoSEQ multiplex PCR; TCRdb's version includes in-frame clones alone and lacks a portion of them. Seen here are about 100,000 clones, approximately 87% observed once, and the top ten hold around 1.6%. This material consisted of CD4+ or CD8+ T cells sorted from blood, taken in a trial of the OX40 agonist ivuxolimab. The origin of this receptor is an adult with an advanced solid tumor such as melanoma, head and neck, liver or kidney cancer. The chain joins TRBV9 to TRBJ2-3, with 12 bases identical to TRBD2. CDR3 in amino acids: CASSVAGGTSGSTDTQYF. CDR3 nucleotide sequence: TGTGCCAGCAGCGTAGCGGGGGGGACTAGCGGGAGCACAGATACGCAGTATTTT.